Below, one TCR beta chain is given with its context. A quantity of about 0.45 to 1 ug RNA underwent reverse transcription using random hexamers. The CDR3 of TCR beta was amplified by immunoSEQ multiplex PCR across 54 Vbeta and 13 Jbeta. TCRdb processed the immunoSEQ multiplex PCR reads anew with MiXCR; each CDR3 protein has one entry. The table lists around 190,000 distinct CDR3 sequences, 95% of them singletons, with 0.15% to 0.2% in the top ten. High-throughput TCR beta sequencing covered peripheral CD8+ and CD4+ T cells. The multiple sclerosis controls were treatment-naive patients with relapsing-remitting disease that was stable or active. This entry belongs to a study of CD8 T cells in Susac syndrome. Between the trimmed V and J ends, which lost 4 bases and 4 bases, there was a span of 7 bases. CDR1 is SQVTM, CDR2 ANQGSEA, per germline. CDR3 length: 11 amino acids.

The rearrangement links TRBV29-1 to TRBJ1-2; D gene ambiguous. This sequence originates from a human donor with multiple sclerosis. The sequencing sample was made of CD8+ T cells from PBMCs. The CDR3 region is CSVVGSYGYTF. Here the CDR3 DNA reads TGCAGCGTTGTCGGGTCCTATGGCTACACCTTC.